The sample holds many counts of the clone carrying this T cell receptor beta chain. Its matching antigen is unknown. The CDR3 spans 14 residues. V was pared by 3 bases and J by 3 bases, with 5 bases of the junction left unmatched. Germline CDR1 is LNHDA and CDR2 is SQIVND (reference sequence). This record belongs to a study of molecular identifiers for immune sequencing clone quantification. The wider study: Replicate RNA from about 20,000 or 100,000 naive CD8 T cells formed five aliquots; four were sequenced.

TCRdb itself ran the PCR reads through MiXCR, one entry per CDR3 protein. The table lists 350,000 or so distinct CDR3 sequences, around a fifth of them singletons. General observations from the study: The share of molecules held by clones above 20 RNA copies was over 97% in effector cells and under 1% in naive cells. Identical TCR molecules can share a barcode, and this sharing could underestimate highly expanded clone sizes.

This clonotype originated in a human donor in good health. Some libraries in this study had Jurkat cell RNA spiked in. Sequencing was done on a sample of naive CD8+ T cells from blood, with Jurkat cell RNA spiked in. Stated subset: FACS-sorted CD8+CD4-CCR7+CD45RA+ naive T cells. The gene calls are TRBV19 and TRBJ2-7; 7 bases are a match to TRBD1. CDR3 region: CASSIGTAYYEQYF. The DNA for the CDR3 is TGTGCCAGTAGTATCGGGACAGCTTACTACGAGCAGTACTTC.